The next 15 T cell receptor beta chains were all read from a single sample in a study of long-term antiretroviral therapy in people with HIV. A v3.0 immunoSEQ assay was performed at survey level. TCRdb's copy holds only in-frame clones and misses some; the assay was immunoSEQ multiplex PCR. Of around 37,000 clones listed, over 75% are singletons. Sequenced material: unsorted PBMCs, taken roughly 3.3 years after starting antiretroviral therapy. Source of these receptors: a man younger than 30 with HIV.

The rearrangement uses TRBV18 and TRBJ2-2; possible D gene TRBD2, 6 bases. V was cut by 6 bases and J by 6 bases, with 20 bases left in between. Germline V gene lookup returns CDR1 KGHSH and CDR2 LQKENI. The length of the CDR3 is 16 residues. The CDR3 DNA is TGTGCCAGCTCCCCGTCGGGCTCGGGAGTAGCCGGGGAGCTGTTTTTT. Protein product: CASSPSGSGVAGELFF.

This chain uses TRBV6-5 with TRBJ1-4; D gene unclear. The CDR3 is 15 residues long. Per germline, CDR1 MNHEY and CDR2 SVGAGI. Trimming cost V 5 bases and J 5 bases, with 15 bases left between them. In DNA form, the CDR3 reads TGTGCCAGCAGTGCGGACGGAATAGTAAATGAAAAACTGTTTTTT. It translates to CASSADGIVNEKLFF.

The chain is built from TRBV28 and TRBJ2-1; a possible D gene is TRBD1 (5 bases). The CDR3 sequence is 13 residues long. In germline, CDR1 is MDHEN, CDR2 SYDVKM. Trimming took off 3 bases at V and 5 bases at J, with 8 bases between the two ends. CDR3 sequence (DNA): TGTGCCAGCAGTTTTCAGGGAAACAATGAGCAGTTCTTC. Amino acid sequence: CASSFQGNNEQFF. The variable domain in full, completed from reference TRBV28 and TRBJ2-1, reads DVKVTQSSRYLVKRTGEKVFLECVQDMDHENMFWYRQDPGLGLRLIYFSYDVKMKEKGDIPEGYSVSREKKERFSLILESASTNQTSMYLCASSFQGNNEQFFGPGTRLTVL.

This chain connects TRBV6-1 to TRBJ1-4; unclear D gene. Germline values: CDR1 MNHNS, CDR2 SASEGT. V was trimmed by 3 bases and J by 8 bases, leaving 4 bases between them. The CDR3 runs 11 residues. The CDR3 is CASSEVEKLFF. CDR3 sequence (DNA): TGTGCCAGCAGTGAGGTCGAAAAACTGTTTTTT.

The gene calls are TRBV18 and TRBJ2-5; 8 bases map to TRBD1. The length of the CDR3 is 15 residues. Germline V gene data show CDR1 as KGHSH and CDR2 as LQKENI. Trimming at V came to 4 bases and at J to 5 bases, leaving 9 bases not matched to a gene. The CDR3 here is CASSLNRGSFETQYF. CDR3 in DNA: TGTGCCAGCTCACTGAACAGGGGGAGTTTTGAGACCCAGTACTTC. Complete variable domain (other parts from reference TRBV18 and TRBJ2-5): NAGVMQNPRHLVRRRGQEARLRCSPMKGHSHVYWYRQLPEEGLKFMVYLQKENIIDESGMPKERFSAEFPKEGPSILRIQQVVRGDSAAYFCASSLNRGSFETQYFGPGTRLLVL.

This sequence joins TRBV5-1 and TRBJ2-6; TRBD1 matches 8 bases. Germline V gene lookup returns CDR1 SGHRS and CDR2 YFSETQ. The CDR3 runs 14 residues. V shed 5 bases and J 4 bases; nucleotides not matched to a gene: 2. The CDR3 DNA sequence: TGCGCCAGCAGACAGGGGGTCGGGGCCAACGTCCTGACTTTC. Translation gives CASRQGVGANVLTF.

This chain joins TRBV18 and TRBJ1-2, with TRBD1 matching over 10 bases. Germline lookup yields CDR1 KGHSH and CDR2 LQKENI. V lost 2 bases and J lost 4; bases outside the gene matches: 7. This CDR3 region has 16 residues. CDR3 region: CASSPGQGEFLYGYTF. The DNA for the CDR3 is TGTGCCAGCTCACCAGGACAGGGGGAATTTCTCTATGGCTACACCTTC.

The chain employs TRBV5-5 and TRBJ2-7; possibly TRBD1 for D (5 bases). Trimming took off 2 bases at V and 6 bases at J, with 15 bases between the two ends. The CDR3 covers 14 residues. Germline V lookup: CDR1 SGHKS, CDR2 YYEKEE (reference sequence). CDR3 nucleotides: TGTGCCAGCAGCTTTACGACAGAAGCCCGCGAGCAGTACTTC. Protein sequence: CASSFTTEAREQYF.

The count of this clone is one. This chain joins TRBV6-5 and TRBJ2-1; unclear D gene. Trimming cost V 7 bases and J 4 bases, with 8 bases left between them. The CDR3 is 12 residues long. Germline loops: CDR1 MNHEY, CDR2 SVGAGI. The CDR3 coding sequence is TGTGCCAGCATAAGTGAATACAATGAGCAGTTCTTC. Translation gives CASISEYNEQFF.

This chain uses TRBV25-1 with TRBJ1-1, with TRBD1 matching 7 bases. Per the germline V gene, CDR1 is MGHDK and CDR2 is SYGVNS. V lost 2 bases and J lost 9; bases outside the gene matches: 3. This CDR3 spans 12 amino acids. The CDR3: CASSEQTGQAFF. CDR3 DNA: TGTGCCAGCAGTGAACAGACAGGGCAAGCTTTCTTT. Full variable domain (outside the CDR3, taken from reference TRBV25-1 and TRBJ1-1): EADIYQTPRYLVIGTGKKITLECSQTMGHDKMYWYQQDPGMELHLIHYSYGVNSTEKGDLSSESTVSRIRTEHFPLTLESARPSHTSQYLCASSEQTGQAFFGQGTRLTVV.

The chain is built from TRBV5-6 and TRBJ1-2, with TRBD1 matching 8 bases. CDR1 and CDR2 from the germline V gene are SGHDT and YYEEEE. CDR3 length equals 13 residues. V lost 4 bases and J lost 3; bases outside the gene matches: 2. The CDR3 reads CASSQGADYGYTF. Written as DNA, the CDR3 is TGTGCCAGCAGCCAGGGGGCGGACTATGGCTACACCTTC.

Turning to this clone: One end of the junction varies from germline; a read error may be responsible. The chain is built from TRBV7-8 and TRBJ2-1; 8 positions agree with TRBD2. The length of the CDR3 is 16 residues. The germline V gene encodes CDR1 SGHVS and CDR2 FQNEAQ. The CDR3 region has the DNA TGTGCCAGCAGCGTAGCCACAAGACTAGCGAGCAATGAGCAGTTCTTC. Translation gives CASSVATRLASNEQFF.

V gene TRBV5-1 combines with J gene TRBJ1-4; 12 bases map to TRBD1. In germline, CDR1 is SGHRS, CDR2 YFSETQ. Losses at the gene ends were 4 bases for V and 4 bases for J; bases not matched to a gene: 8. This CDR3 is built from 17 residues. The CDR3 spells CASSPGQGARYNEKLFF. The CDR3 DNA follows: TGCGCCAGCAGCCCGGGACAGGGGGCAAGGTATAATGAAAAACTGTTTTTT.

The CDR3 is CASSPGRQREQYF. For the CDR3, the DNA is TGTGCCAGTAGTCCGGGACGGCAAAGAGAGCAGTACTTC. The chain is built from TRBV19 and TRBJ2-7; D may be TRBD1 or TRBD2 (5 bases each). The V end lost 5 bases, the J end lost 7 bases, and 15 bases lay between the germline ends. Germline loops: CDR1 LNHDA, CDR2 SQIVND (reference sequence). The CDR3 has 13 amino acids.

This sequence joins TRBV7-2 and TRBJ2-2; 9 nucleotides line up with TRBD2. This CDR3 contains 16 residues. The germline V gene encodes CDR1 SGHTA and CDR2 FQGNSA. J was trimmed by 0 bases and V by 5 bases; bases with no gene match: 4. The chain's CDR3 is CASSRGLAPNTGELFF. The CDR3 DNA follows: TGTGCCAGCAGCAGGGGACTAGCACCGAACACCGGGGAGCTGTTTTTT.